A single T cell receptor beta chain is shown here with its context. By sample share, this clonotype is medium-sized (0.01 to 0.1%). Its antigen remains unidentified. The sample holds no much larger clone one base away, and base qualities are not on file. The adjacent samples were made up of nontumor breast tissue that surrounded the tumor. This sample was taken from a study of breast tumors, draining lymph nodes, adjacent tissues (dated by TCRdb to about 2016). About the study as a whole: TCR beta repertoires were compared across tumor, adjacent nontumor tissue and axillary lymph nodes obtained from breast cancer patients. In human breast cancer, the study set out to evaluate how tumor, surrounding tissue and draining lymph node repertoires relate to one another and whether T cells may move between these sites.

Study-wide conclusions, independent of this receptor: T-cell repertoire diversity in tumors was found to be lower than in lymph nodes but higher than in nontumor tissue, and preferential V and J gene usage was observed. The conclusion that tumor T cells originate in lymph nodes was presented as consistent with a hypothesis rather than as directly demonstrated. Tumor and nontumor tissue repertoires were found to be significantly more similar in luminal-like than in basal-like breast cancer. A scenario in which most tumor T cells derive from the lymph node and then expand within tumor tissue was judged to be consistent with the data.

Unmatched junction bases come to 10, with V trimmed by 8 bases and J by 9 bases. As encoded in the germline V gene, CDR1 is MNHEY while CDR2 is SVGEGT. Reading from cysteine to phenylalanine, the CDR3 counts 14 amino acids. CDR3 DNA is the only sequence kept; it has 42 bases, read in frame from the first base. The data were produced on an Illumina HiSeq 2000. Multiplex PCR amplification was used to build the TCR beta chain libraries. The amplified TCR beta chain products were analyzed by high-throughput sequencing. TCRdb passed the public sequencing reads through fastp at Q25 and MiXCR, retaining productive beta sequences. For every CDR3 protein sequence, its rows merge into one entry that carries the most common genes and DNA. The sample has 15,000 or so distinct CDR3 sequences on record, over 45% of them singletons. Around 30% of the sample comes from the top ten.

This chain is built from TRBV6-2 or TRBV6-3 and TRBJ1-6, with TRBD1 identical over 7 junction bases. The sample taken for sequencing was tumor-adjacent breast tissue. The receptor's source is a female donor with breast cancer. Some clones in this sample may be carry-over from other donors' samples. The sequence in DNA is TGTGCCAGCCGGAGACAGGGATCGAGTTCACCCCTCCACTTT. Its protein reads: CASRRQGSSSPLHF.